The entry below gives a single T cell receptor (beta chain) sequence along with its context. Its specificity is not known. These data originate in a study of T-cell reconstitution after alpha-beta-depleted transplantation in children. During its preparation, the TCRbeta library received unique molecular identifiers. One entry per CDR3 protein results from TCRdb running MiXCR on the PCR reads. The sample holds around 420,000 distinct CDR3 sequences, about a sixth seen once. Study-level results: Most T-cell counts and diversity one year after the transplant came from T cells that were newly produced. Recipient T cells and thymic progenitors that survived gave rise to the high TCRbeta diversity observed at day 60 in some patients. Several hundred graft clones that had expanded were reportedly the source of alpha-beta T cells about two months after transplant.

The CDR3 contains 14 residues. Germline V gene sequence: CDR1 PRHDT, CDR2 FYEKMQ (reference sequence). V gave up 5 bases and J gave up 2 bases; unmatched junction bases: 4. The genes are TRBV13 and TRBJ2-3, with TRBD2 identical over 7 bases. This TCR was recovered from a boy in the first two years of life who had a stem cell transplant for Wiskott-Aldrich syndrome, so the T cells may come from the graft donor. The specimen was PBMCs, mostly from graft donor cells, collected 360 days after TCRalphabeta/CD19-depleted stem cell transplant. CDR3 sequence reads: CASSGRGNTDTQYF. For the CDR3, the DNA is TGTGCCAGCAGCGGGCGGGGGAACACAGATACGCAGTATTTT.